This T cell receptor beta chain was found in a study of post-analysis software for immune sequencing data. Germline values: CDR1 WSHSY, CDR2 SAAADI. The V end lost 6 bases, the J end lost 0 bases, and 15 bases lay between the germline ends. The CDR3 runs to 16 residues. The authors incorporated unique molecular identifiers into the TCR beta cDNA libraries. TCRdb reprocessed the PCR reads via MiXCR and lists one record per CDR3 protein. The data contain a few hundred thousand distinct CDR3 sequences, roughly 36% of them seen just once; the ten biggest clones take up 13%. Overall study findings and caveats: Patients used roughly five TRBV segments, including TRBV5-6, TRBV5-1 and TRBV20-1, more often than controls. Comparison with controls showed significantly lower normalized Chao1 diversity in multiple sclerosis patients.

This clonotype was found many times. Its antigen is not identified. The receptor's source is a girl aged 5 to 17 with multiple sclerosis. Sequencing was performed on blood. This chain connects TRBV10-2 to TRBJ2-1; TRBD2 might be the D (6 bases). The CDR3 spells CASRRDSTSSYNEQFF. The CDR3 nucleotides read TGCGCCAGCAGGAGGGACTCAACAAGCTCCTACAATGAGCAGTTCTTC.